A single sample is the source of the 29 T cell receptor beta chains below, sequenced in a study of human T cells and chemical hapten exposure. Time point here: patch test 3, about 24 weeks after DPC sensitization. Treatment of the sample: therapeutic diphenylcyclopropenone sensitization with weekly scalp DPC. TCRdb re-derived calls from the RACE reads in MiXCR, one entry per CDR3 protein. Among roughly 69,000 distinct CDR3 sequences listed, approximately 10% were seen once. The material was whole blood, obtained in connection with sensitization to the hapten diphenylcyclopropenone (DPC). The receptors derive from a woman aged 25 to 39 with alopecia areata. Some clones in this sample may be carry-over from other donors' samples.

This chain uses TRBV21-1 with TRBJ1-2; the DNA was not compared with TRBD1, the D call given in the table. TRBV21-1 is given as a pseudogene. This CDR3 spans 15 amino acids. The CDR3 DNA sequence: TGTGCCAGCAGCCTTGGAGGGGGCAGTGTCTATGGCTACACCTTC. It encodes CASSLGGGSVYGYTF.

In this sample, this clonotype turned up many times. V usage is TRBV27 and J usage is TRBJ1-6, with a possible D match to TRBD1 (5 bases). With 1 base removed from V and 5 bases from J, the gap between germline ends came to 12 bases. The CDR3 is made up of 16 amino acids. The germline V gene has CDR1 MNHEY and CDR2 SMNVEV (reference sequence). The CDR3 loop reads CASSLLGVRDNSPLHF. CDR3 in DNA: TGTGCCAGCAGTTTATTAGGGGTGCGGGATAATTCACCCCTCCACTTT.

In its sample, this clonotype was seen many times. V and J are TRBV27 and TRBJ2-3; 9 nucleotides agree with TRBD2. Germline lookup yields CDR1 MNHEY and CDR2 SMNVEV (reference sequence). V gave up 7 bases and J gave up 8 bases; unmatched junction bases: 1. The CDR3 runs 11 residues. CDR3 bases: TGTGCCAGCAAGACTAGCGGTACGCAGTATTTT. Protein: CASKTSGTQYF.

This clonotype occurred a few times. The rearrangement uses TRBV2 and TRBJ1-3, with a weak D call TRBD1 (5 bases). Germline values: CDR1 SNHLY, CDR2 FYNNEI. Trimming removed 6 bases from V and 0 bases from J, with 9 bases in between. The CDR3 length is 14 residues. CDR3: CASRAGRSGNTIYF. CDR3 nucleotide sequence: TGTGCCAGCAGGGCAGGGCGCTCTGGAAACACCATATATTTT.

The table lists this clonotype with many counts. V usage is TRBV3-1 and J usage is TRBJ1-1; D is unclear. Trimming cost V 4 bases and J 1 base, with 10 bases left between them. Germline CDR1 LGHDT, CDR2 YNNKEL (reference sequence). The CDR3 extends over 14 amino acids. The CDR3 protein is CASSLNGRNTEAFF. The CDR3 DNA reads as TGTGCCAGCAGCCTGAATGGCAGGAACACTGAAGCTTTCTTT.

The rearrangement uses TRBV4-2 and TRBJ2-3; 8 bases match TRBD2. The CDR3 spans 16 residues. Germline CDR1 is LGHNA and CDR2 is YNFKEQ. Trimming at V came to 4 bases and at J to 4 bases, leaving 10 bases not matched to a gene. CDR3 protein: CASSPSLAGYSDTQYF. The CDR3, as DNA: TGTGCCAGCAGCCCCTCCTTAGCGGGGTACTCAGATACGCAGTATTTT.

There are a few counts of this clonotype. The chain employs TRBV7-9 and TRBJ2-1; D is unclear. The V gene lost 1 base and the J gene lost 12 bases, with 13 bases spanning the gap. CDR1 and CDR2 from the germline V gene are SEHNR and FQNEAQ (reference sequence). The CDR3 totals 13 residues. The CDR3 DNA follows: TGTGCCAGCAGCTTAGTAGGGATCGTGGCGCAGTTCTTC. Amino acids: CASSLVGIVAQFF.

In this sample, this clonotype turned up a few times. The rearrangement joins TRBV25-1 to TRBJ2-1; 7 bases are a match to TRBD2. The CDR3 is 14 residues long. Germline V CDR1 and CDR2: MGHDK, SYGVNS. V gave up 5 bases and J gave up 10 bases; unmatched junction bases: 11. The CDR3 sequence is CASSLEGGPREQFF. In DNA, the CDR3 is TGTGCCAGCAGTTTAGAGGGAGGGCCGAGGGAGCAGTTCTTC. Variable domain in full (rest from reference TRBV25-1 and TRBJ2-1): EADIYQTPRYLVIGTGKKITLECSQTMGHDKMYWYQQDPGMELHLIHYSYGVNSTEKGDLSSESTVSRIRTEHFPLTLESARPSHTSQYLCASSLEGGPREQFFGPGTRLTVL.

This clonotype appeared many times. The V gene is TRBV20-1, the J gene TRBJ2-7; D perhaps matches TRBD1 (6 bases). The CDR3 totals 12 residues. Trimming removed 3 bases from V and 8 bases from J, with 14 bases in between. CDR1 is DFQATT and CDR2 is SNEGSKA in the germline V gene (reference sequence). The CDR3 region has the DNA TGCAGTGCTAGCGGTCGACAGGCCCAGCAGTACTTC. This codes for CSASGRQAQQYF.

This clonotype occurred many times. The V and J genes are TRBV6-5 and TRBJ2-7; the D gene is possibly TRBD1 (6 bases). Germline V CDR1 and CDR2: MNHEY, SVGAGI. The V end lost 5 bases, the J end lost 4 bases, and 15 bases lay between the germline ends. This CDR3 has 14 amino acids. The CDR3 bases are TGTGCCAGCAGTATCCGGGACGGACAGTACGAGCAGTACTTC. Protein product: CASSIRDGQYEQYF.

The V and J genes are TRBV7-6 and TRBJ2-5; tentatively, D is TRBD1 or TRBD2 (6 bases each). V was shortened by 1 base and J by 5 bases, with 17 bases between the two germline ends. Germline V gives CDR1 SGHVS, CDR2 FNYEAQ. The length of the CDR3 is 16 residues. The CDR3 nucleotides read TGTGCCAGCAGCTTAGGAGCCGGGGGCGGCGGGGAGACCCAGTACTTC. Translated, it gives CASSLGAGGGGETQYF.

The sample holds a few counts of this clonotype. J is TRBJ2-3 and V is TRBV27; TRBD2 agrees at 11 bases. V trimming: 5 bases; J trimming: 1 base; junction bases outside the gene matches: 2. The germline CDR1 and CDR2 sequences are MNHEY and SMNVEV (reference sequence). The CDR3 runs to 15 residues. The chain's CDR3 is CASSILAGGTDTQYF. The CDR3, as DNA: TGTGCCAGCAGTATACTAGCGGGAGGCACAGATACGCAGTATTTT.

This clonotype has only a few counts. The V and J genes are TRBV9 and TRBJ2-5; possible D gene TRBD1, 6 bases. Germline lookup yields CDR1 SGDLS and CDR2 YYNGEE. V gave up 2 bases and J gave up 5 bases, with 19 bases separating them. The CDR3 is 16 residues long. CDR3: CASSVAGAWGMETQYF. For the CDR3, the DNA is TGTGCCAGCAGCGTGGCAGGGGCGTGGGGAATGGAGACCCAGTACTTC.

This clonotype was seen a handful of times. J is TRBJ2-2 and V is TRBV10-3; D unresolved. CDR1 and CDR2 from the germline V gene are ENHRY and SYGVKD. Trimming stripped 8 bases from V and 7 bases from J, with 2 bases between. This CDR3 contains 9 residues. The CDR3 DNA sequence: TGTGCCATCGACGGGGAGCTGTTTTTT. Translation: CAIDGELFF.

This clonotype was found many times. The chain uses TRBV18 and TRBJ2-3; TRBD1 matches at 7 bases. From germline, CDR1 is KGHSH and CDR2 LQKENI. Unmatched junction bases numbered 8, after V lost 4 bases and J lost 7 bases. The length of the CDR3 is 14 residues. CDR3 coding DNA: TGTGCCAGCTCACTAACAGGGGCGGTGAATACGCAGTATTTT. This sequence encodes CASSLTGAVNTQYF.

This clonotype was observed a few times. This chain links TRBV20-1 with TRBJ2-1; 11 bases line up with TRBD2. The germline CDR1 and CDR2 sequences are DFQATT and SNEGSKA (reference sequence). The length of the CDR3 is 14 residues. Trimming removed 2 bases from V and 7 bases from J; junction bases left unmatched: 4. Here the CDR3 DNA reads TGCAGTGCTAGAACTAGCGGGAGAATAAATGAGCAGTTCTTC. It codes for CSARTSGRINEQFF.

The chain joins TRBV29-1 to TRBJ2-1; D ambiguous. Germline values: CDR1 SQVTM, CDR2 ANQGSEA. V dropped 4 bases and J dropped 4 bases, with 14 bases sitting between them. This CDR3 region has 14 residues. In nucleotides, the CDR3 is TGCAGCGTTGGGGGTGATGGGGATTACAATGAGCAGTTCTTC. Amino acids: CSVGGDGDYNEQFF.

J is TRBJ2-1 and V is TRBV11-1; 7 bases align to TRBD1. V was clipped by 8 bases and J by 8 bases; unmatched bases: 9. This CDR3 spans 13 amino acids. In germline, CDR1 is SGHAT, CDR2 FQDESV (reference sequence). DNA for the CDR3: TGTGCCAGCCGGGACAGCAGTCGGCATGAGCAGTTCTTC. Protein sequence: CASRDSSRHEQFF.

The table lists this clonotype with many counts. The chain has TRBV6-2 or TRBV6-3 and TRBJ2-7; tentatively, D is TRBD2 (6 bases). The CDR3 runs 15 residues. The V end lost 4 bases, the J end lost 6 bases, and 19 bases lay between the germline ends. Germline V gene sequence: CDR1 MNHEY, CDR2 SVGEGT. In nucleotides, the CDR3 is TGTGCCAGCAGTTCCACCCGGGGGACGGCGGCCGAGCAGTACTTC. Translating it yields CASSSTRGTAAEQYF.

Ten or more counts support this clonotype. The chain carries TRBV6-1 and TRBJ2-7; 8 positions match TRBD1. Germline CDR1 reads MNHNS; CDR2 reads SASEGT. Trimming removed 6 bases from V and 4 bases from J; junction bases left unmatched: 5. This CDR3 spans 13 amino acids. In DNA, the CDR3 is TGTGCCAGCAGAACGGGACAGGCGTACGAGCAGTACTTC. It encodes CASRTGQAYEQYF.

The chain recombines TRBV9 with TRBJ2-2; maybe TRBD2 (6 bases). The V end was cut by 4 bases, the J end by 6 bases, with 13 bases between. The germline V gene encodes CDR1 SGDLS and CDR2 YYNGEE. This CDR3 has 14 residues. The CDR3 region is CASSPQVAAGELFF. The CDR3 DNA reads TGTGCCAGCAGCCCCCAGGTAGCGGCCGGGGAGCTGTTTTTT.

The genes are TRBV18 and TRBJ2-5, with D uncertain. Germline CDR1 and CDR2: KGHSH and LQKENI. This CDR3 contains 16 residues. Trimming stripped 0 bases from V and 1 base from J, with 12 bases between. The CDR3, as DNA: TGTGCCAGCTCACCACCGGGTGGTGCACCCCAAGAGACCCAGTACTTC. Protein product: CASSPPGGAPQETQYF.

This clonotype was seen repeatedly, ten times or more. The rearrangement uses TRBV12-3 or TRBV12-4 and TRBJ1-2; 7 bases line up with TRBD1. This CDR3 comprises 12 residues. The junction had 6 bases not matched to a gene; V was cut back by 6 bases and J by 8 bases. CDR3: CASRGTAGGYTF. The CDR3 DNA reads TGTGCCAGCAGGGGGACAGCGGGAGGCTACACCTTC.

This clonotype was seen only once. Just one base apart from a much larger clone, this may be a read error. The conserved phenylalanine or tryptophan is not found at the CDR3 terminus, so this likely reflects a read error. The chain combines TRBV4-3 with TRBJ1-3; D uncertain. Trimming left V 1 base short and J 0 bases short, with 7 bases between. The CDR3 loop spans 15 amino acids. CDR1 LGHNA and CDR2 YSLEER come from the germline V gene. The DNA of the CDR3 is TGCGCCAGCAGCCAAGTCCGGAACTCTGGAAACACCATATATCTT. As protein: CASSQVRNSGNTIYL.

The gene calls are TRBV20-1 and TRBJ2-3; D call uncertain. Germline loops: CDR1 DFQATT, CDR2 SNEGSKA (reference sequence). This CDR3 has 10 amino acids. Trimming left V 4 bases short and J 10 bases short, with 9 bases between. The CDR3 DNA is TGCAGTGCTACCGTCGAAGCGCAGTATTTT. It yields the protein CSATVEAQYF.

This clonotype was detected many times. In DNA, the CDR3 is TGTGCCAGCAGTAAGGGAGACAATCAGCCCCAGCATTTT. This encodes CASSKGDNQPQHF. The V gene is TRBV12-3 or TRBV12-4, the J gene TRBJ1-5, with D unresolved. Trimming left V 5 bases short and J 3 bases short, with 8 bases between. This CDR3 is built from 13 residues.

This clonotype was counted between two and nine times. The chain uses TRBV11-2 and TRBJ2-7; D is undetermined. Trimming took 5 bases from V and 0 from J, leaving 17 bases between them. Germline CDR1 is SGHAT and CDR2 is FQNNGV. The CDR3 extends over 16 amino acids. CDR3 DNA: TGTGCCAGCAGCCCTGGTGATGGGCACCCCTCCTACGAGCAGTACTTC. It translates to CASSPGDGHPSYEQYF.

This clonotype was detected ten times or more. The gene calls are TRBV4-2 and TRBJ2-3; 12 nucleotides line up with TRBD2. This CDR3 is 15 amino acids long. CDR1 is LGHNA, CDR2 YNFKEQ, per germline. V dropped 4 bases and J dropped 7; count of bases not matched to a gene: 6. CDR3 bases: TGTGCCAGCAGCCCAACTAGCGGGAGGTCGAATACGCAGTATTTT. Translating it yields CASSPTSGRSNTQYF.

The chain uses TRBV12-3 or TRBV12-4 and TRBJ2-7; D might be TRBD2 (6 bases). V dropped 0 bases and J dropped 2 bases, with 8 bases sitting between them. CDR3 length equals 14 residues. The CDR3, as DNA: TGTGCCAGCAGTTTAGCGGGGACTGCCTACGAGCAGTACTTC. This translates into CASSLAGTAYEQYF.